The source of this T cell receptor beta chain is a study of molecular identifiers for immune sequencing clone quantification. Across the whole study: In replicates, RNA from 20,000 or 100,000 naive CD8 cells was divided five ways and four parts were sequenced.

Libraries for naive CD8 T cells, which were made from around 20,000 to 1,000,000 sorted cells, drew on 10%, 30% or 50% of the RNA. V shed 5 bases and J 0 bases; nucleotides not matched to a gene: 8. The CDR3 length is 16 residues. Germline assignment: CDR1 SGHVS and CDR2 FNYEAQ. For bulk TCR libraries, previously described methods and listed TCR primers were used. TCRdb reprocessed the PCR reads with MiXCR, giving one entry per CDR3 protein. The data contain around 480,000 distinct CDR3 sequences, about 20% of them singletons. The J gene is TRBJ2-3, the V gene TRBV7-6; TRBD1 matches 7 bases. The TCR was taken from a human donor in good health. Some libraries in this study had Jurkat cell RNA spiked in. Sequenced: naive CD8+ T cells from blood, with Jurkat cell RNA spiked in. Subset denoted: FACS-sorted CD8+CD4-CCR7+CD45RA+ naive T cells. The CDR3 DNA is TGTGCCAGCAGCCCTACCCAGGGGGATAGCACAGATACGCAGTATTTT. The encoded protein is CASSPTQGDSTDTQYF.